This entry lists 29 T cell receptor beta chains sequenced from one sample in a study of T cell responses to AZD1222 COVID-19 vaccine. Using immunoSEQ multiplex PCR, the repertoire was profiled, and TCRdb retains in-frame clones only, with some absent. There are about 150,000 clones in the sample; over 85% occur only once, and under 20% lies in the top ten. The sample in question was peripheral blood, obtained on day 0 of AZD1222 vaccination. The receptors stem from an adult in good health.

The chain recombines TRBV5-1 with TRBJ1-3, with TRBD1 as a possible D gene (6 bases). CDR1 and CDR2 from the germline V gene are SGHRS and YFSETQ. Trimming pared 1 base from V and 2 bases from J, leaving 16 bases between. The CDR3 consists of 17 residues. The CDR3 here is CASSLWPQGLTGNTIYF. For the CDR3, the DNA is TGCGCCAGCAGCTTGTGGCCCCAGGGGCTTACTGGAAACACCATATATTTT.

The chain joins TRBV21-1 to TRBJ1-1. TRBV21-1 has pseudogene status. The length of the CDR3 is 15 residues. The CDR3 reads CASSPGGGGNTEAFF. The DNA of the CDR3 is TGTGCCAGCAGCCCAGGTGGGGGTGGAAACACTGAAGCTTTCTTT.

The CDR3 nucleotides read TGTGCCAGCAGTGCAGGGGAACCCCTCCACTTT. Translated, it gives CASSAGEPLHF. This sequence joins TRBV6-2 or TRBV6-3 and TRBJ1-6, with a possible D match to TRBD1 (6 bases). The CDR3 contains 11 residues. Germline V CDR1 and CDR2: MNHEY, SVGEGT. V dropped 5 bases and J dropped 12 bases, with 8 bases sitting between them.

V gene TRBV6-5 combines with J gene TRBJ2-5; D is ambiguous. The V gene lost 5 bases and the J gene lost 5 bases, with 18 bases spanning the gap. Germline-derived CDR1 and CDR2 are MNHEY and SVGAGI. The CDR3 spans 15 residues. The chain's CDR3 is CASSPRMAAWETQYF. DNA of the CDR3: TGTGCCAGCAGTCCACGAATGGCGGCCTGGGAGACCCAGTACTTC.

The chain couples TRBV5-1 to TRBJ2-2; D ambiguous. Germline V gives CDR1 SGHRS, CDR2 YFSETQ. The CDR3 consists of 13 residues. Trimming took 1 base from V and 6 from J, leaving 7 bases between them. The CDR3 protein is CASSLSRPGELFF. For the CDR3, the DNA is TGCGCCAGCAGCTTGAGCAGGCCCGGGGAGCTGTTTTTT. Filled out from reference TRBV5-1 and TRBJ2-2, the complete variable domain reads KAGVTQTPRYLIKTRGQQVTLSCSPISGHRSVSWYQQTPGQGLQFLFEYFSETQRNKGNFPGRFSGRQFSNSRSEMNVSTLELGDSALYLCASSLSRPGELFFGEGSRLTVL.

J is TRBJ1-1 and V is TRBV6-2 or TRBV6-3, with D perhaps matching TRBD1 (5 bases). The CDR3 contains 13 residues. The germline V gene encodes CDR1 MNHEY and CDR2 SVGEGT. V was pared by 3 bases and J by 8 bases, with 13 bases between. The CDR3 region has the DNA TGTGCCAGCAGTTATGGGGGGAGAACAGAAGCTTTCTTT. Encoded protein: CASSYGGRTEAFF.

V and J are TRBV28 and TRBJ2-7, with D uncertain. CDR3 length: 12 amino acids. Trimming shortened V by 2 bases and J by 4 bases, and 6 bases separated the two germline ends. Germline V CDR1 and CDR2: MDHEN, SYDVKM. CDR3 nucleotide sequence: TGTGCCAGCAGTTTAGTCCGGTACGAGCAGTACTTC. It is translated as CASSLVRYEQYF.

The chain carries TRBV9 and TRBJ2-1; D ambiguous. This CDR3 is 13 amino acids long. Trimming took off 3 bases at V and 0 bases at J, with 4 bases between the two ends. Looked up from germline, CDR1 is SGDLS and CDR2 is YYNGEE. CDR3 nucleotides: TGTGCCAGCAGCGGAAGCTCCTACAATGAGCAGTTCTTC. Protein: CASSGSSYNEQFF.

This clone was observed a few times. The genes are TRBV20-1 and TRBJ2-7; a weak D match, TRBD1 (6 bases). Germline CDR1 is DFQATT and CDR2 is SNEGSKA (reference sequence). This CDR3 is 16 amino acids long. V was pared by 3 bases and J by 1 base, with 19 bases between. This chain's CDR3 is CSASMVVGALSYEQYF. DNA for the CDR3: TGCAGTGCTAGTATGGTCGTGGGGGCCCTTTCCTACGAGCAGTACTTC.

CDR3 protein: CASSKVGQRSEQYF. CDR3 DNA sequence: TGTGCCAGCAGCAAAGTCGGCCAACGTTCCGAGCAGTACTTC. The chain has TRBV21-1 and TRBJ2-7. TRBV21-1 has pseudogene status. The CDR3 has 14 residues.

This clone was detected once. The chain links TRBV5-1 to TRBJ1-1; D unclear. The CDR3 sequence is 15 residues long. V lost 0 bases and J 5 bases, leaving 14 bases between the germline ends. The germline CDR1 and CDR2 sequences are SGHRS and YFSETQ. The CDR3 loop is CASSLGVTRGTEAFF. The DNA of the CDR3 is TGCGCCAGCAGCTTGGGGGTCACCAGAGGGACTGAAGCTTTCTTT.

CDR3 nucleotide sequence: TGTGCCAGCAGCCGAGGGCCGAGCGGGACGACCTCGTGGGAGCAGTACTTC. It codes for CASSRGPSGTTSWEQYF. The chain has TRBV11-3 and TRBJ2-7; 7 nucleotides align to TRBD2. V gave up 5 bases and J gave up 7 bases; unmatched junction bases: 20. In germline, CDR1 is SGHNT, CDR2 YENEEA. The CDR3 runs 17 residues. The complete variable domain, with remaining parts taken from reference TRBV11-3 and TRBJ2-7, reads EAGVVQSPRYKIIEKKQPVAFWCNPISGHNTLYWYLQNLGQGPELLIRYENEEAVDDSQLPKDRFSAERLKGVDSTLKIQPAELGDSAVYLCASSRGPSGTTSWEQYFGPGTRLTVT.

This clone was observed a single time. The J gene is TRBJ1-2, the V gene TRBV2; D is unresolved. This CDR3 has 10 amino acids. Germline V lookup: CDR1 SNHLY, CDR2 FYNNEI. V was cut by 9 bases and J by 7 bases, with 9 bases left in between. The CDR3 DNA reads TGTGCCAGTGCTTCATCTGGCTACACCTTC. It encodes CASASSGYTF.

The V and J genes are TRBV10-3 and TRBJ1-2; 9 bases are shared with TRBD1. The CDR3 totals 15 residues. Trimming cost V 0 bases and J 4 bases; bases outside gene matches: 3. Germline V lookup: CDR1 ENHRY, CDR2 SYGVKD. This CDR3 reads CAISESGQGGYGYTF. The CDR3 nucleotides read TGTGCCATCAGTGAGTCGGGACAGGGTGGCTATGGCTACACCTTC.

The chain joins TRBV7-9 to TRBJ1-3; D is undetermined. Between the trimmed V and J ends, which lost 6 bases and 0 bases, there was a span of 6 bases. Germline loops: CDR1 SEHNR, CDR2 FQNEAQ (reference sequence). CDR3 length equals 13 residues. The CDR3 sequence is CASRGYSGNTIYF. The CDR3 DNA follows: TGTGCCAGCAGAGGATACTCTGGAAACACCATATATTTT.

The chain joins TRBV4-3 to TRBJ2-2; D possibly corresponds to TRBD2 (5 bases). Per germline, CDR1 LGHNA and CDR2 YSLEER. This CDR3 comprises 15 residues. V lost 3 bases and J 6 bases, leaving 14 bases between the germline ends. The CDR3 loop is CASSQVLADPGELFF. CDR3 in DNA: TGCGCCAGCAGCCAGGTTCTAGCTGATCCCGGGGAGCTGTTTTTT.

The J gene is TRBJ1-5, the V gene TRBV7-8; 7 bases line up with TRBD1. This CDR3 comprises 18 residues. After removal of 5 bases from V and 3 bases from J, the junction contained 16 bases not matched to a gene. Germline loops: CDR1 SGHVS, CDR2 FQNEAQ. Here the CDR3 reads CASSSGRGQRRSNQPQHF. The CDR3 nucleotides are TGTGCCAGCAGCAGCGGGAGGGGACAGCGGCGCTCCAATCAGCCCCAGCATTTT.

The V and J genes are TRBV3-1 (or the pseudogene TRBV3-2) and TRBJ2-5; TRBD2 agrees at 7 bases. With V trimmed by 1 base and J by 5 bases, 7 bases remained unmatched. CDR3 length: 15 amino acids. From germline, CDR1 is LGHDT and CDR2 YNNKEL (reference sequence). CDR3 sequence (DNA): TGTGCCAGCAGCCAAGTGGGGGGGGGTCGGGAGACCCAGTACTTC. It encodes CASSQVGGGRETQYF.

The chain joins TRBV6-5 to TRBJ1-1; no reliable D call. The V and J ends lost 5 bases and 1 base respectively, with 14 bases between them. The CDR3 consists of 15 residues. Per the germline V gene, CDR1 is MNHEY and CDR2 is SVGAGI. The CDR3 DNA reads TGTGCCAGCAGTCATCCGACTCACCCGAACACTGAAGCTTTCTTT. Its protein product is CASSHPTHPNTEAFF.

This sequence joins TRBV24-1 and TRBJ2-2, with D maybe TRBD1 (6 bases). Germline CDR1 reads KGHDR; CDR2 reads SFDVKD. This CDR3 spans 15 amino acids. V dropped 5 bases and J dropped 7 bases, with 16 bases sitting between them. The CDR3 sequence is CATSGAQGEGGELFF. In DNA, the CDR3 is TGTGCCACCAGTGGGGCACAGGGAGAGGGCGGGGAGCTGTTTTTT.

This clone has just one count. The gene calls are TRBV6-5 and TRBJ2-7; 7 bases are shared with TRBD1. CDR1 and CDR2 (germline): MNHEY, SVGAGI. CDR3 length: 14 residues. Trimming cost V 6 bases and J 4 bases; bases outside gene matches: 9. The CDR3 here is CASRGQVRNYEQYF. The CDR3 coding sequence is TGTGCCAGCAGAGGACAGGTTCGTAATTACGAGCAGTACTTC.

The chain recombines TRBV11-2 with TRBJ1-3, with 7 bases that match TRBD1. The CDR3 runs to 15 residues. Per the germline V gene, CDR1 is SGHAT and CDR2 is FQNNGV. V gave up 3 bases and J gave up 6 bases; unmatched junction bases: 8. The CDR3 bases are TGTGCCAGCAGCTTTGGTGGAACAGGGGCAAACACCATATATTTT. Translation: CASSFGGTGANTIYF.

The chain employs TRBV7-9 and TRBJ1-1; no firm D call. This CDR3 is 13 amino acids long. Germline CDR1 and CDR2: SEHNR and FQNEAQ (reference sequence). Deletions cut 1 base from V and 4 bases from J, with 7 bases between. The CDR3 loop reads CASSLESRTEAFF. DNA of the CDR3: TGTGCCAGCAGCTTAGAGTCCCGCACTGAAGCTTTCTTT. Drawing the rest from reference TRBV7-9 and TRBJ1-1, the complete variable domain is DTGVSQNPRHKITKRGQNVTFRCDPISEHNRLYWYRQTLGQGPEFLTYFQNEAQLEKSRLLSDRFSAERPKGSFSTLEIQRTEQGDSAMYLCASSLESRTEAFFGQGTRLTVV.

The CDR3 DNA is TGTGCCAGCAGTTCCCCCCCCGTGGGGGGCCGTGGAAAACTGTTTTTT. This translates into CASSSPPVGGRGKLFF. The chain is built from TRBV28 and TRBJ1-4; tentative D call: TRBD1 (6 bases). The ends were cut back, 4 bases at V and 10 bases at J, with 22 bases in the middle. The V gene's germline CDR1 is MDHEN and CDR2 SYDVKM. This CDR3 contains 16 residues.

The CDR3 here is CAWSEGYEQYF. The CDR3 region has the DNA TGTGCCTGGAGTGAGGGTTACGAGCAGTACTTC. The chain couples TRBV30 to TRBJ2-7, with unresolved D. Germline V gene data show CDR1 as GTSNPN and CDR2 as SVGIG (reference sequence). V lost 1 base and J lost 4, with 5 bases in between. The CDR3 consists of 11 residues.

This chain connects TRBV6-6 to TRBJ1-5, with D possibly being TRBD1 (6 bases). V lost 8 bases and J 11 bases, leaving 19 bases between the germline ends. Germline V gene lookup returns CDR1 MNHNY and CDR2 SVGAGI (reference sequence). The CDR3 covers 13 residues. CDR3 DNA: TGTGCCAGCCTCGAGGGGGTTGCGAGAGCCCAGCATTTT. This gives the protein CASLEGVARAQHF.

CDR3 nucleotide sequence: TGTGCCAGCAGCTTAAGCCGGGCTGAAGCTTTCTTT. This sequence encodes CASSLSRAEAFF. The rearrangement joins TRBV7-2 to TRBJ1-1, with no clear D. CDR1 and CDR2 (germline): SGHTA, FQGNSA. V was shortened by 2 bases and J by 6 bases, with 7 bases between the two germline ends. This CDR3 has 12 amino acids.

The chain is built from TRBV27 and TRBJ2-7; the D is unclear. The CDR3 is made up of 15 amino acids. V lost 2 bases to trimming and J lost 4 bases, with 15 bases between them. In germline, CDR1 is MNHEY, CDR2 SMNVEV (reference sequence). The CDR3 DNA sequence: TGTGCCAGCAGTTTAAGGCCAGTTACCTCGTACGAGCAGTACTTC. It is translated as CASSLRPVTSYEQYF.

The chain combines TRBV30 with TRBJ1-6; 8 bases agree with TRBD1. The CDR3 consists of 13 residues. Trimming at V came to 8 bases and at J to 3 bases, leaving 3 bases not matched to a gene. CDR1 GTSNPN and CDR2 SVGIG come from the germline V gene (reference sequence). DNA for the CDR3: TGTGCCGGACAGGGATACTATAATTCACCCCTCCACTTT. Amino acids: CAGQGYYNSPLHF.